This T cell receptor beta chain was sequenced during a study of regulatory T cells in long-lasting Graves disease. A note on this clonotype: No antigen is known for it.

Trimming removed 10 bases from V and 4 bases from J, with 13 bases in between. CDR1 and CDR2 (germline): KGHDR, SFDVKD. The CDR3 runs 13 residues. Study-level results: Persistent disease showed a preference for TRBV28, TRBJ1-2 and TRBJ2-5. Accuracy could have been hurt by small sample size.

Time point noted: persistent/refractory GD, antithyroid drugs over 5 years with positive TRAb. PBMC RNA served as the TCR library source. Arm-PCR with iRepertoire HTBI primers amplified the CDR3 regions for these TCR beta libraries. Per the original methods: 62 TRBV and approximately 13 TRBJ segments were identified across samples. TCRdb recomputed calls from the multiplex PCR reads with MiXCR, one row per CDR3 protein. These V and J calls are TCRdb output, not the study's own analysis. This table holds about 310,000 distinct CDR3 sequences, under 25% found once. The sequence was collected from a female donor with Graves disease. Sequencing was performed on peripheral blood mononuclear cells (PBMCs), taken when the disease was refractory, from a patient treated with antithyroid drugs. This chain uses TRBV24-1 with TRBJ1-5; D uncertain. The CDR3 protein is CATLEEGNQPQHF. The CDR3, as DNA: TGTGCCACACTCGAGGAGGGAAATCAGCCCCAGCATTTT.